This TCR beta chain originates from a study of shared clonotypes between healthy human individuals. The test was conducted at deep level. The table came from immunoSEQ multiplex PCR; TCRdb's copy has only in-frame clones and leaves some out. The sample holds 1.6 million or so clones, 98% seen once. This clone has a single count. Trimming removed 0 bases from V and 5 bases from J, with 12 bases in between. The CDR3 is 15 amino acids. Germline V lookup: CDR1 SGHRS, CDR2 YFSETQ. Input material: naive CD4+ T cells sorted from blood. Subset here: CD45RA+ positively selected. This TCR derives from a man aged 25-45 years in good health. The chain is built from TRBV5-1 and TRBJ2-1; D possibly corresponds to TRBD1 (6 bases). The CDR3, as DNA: TGCGCCAGCAGCTTGGCCGCAGGGGCCCACAATGAGCAGTTCTTC. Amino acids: CASSLAAGAHNEQFF.